This is a list of T cell receptor beta chains from one sample in a study of response to subunit inactivated influenza vaccine. TCRdb reprocessed the RT-PCR reads with MiXCR, giving one entry per CDR3 protein. The sample holds 600,000 to 850,000 distinct CDR3 sequences, less than 15% seen once. The sequences come from PBMCs from blood, collected less than 15 days before vaccination. Receptors were obtained from a man aged 45 to 65 who received an inactivated influenza vaccine. The CDR3 runs from the conserved cysteine through the conserved F or W. The D gene is left open where the match is weak. Clone sizes are given selectively: once, few, many, or a class where the clone is expanded.

J gene: TRBJ1-2
clone size: few
CDR3 length: 15
V gene: TRBV2
D gene: -
CDR3 DNA: TGTGCCAGCAGTGAATCGTTCCCATTCGGGGGTGGCTACACCTTC
CDR3 protein: CASSESFPFGGGYTF

J gene: TRBJ2-6
clone size: -
CDR3 length: 18
V gene: TRBV28
D gene: -
CDR3 DNA: TGTGCCAGCAGCCGACCCATGGGGTTAGGGTCTGGGGCCAACGTCCTGACTTTC
CDR3 protein: CASSRPMGLGSGANVLTF

J gene: TRBJ2-3
clone size: few
CDR3 length: 14
V gene: TRBV9
D gene: -
CDR3 DNA: TGTGCCAGCAGCCTCCAGGGGGGCGCAGATACGCAGTATTTT
CDR3 protein: CASSLQGGADTQYF

J gene: TRBJ2-3
clone size: few
CDR3 length: 16
V gene: TRBV11-2
D gene: TRBD2
CDR3 DNA: TGTGCCAGCAGCCCCTCACTAGCGGGAGGACCAGATACGCAGTATTTT
CDR3 protein: CASSPSLAGGPDTQYF

J gene: TRBJ2-7
clone size: few
CDR3 length: 13
V gene: TRBV27
D gene: TRBD1
CDR3 DNA: TGTGCCAGCAGAGGGACAGAGGTCTACGAGCAGTACTTC
CDR3 protein: CASRGTEVYEQYF

J gene: TRBJ2-5
clone size: -
CDR3 length: 15
V gene: TRBV6-1
D gene: TRBD1
CDR3 DNA: TGTGCCAGCAGTATTCCGGGACAGGGGGTTCGGGGCTTGTACTTC
CDR3 protein: CASSIPGQGVRGLYF

J gene: TRBJ2-3
clone size: -
CDR3 length: 14
V gene: TRBV12-3/TRBV12-4
D gene: TRBD2
CDR3 DNA: TGTGCCAGCAGTTTATCTAGCGGCACAGATACGCAGTACTTT
CDR3 protein: CASSLSSGTDTQYF

J gene: TRBJ2-1
clone size: few
CDR3 length: 15
V gene: TRBV4-2
D gene: TRBD2
CDR3 DNA: TGTGCCAGCAGCCAACCTAGCGGGAGTCCGAATGAGCAGTTCTTC
CDR3 protein: CASSQPSGSPNEQFF

J gene: TRBJ2-7
clone size: few
CDR3 length: 13
V gene: TRBV28
D gene: -
CDR3 DNA: TGTGCCAGCACCACTGGGGCAGGGAACGAGCAGTACTTC
CDR3 protein: CASTTGAGNEQYF

J gene: TRBJ2-5
clone size: few
CDR3 length: 15
V gene: TRBV25-1
D gene: -
CDR3 DNA: TGTGCCAGCATCCCGAATGATGAGGGTTGGGAGACCCAGTACTTC
CDR3 protein: CASIPNDEGWETQYF

J gene: TRBJ2-7
clone size: once
CDR3 length: 14
V gene: TRBV5-6
D gene: -
CDR3 DNA: TGTGCCAGCAGCTGGGCTAGCGTGATCTACGAGCAGTACTTC
CDR3 protein: CASSWASVIYEQYF

J gene: TRBJ2-5
clone size: -
CDR3 length: 14
V gene: TRBV28
D gene: TRBD2
CDR3 DNA: TGTGCCAGCGCACTAGCGGGGGGGCTAAAGACCCAGTACTTC
CDR3 protein: CASALAGGLKTQYF

J gene: TRBJ1-1
clone size: few
CDR3 length: 14
V gene: TRBV7-9
D gene: -
CDR3 DNA: TGTGCCAGCAGCTCCTTCACAGAGAACACTGAAGCTTTCTTT
CDR3 protein: CASSSFTENTEAFF

J gene: TRBJ1-1
clone size: -
CDR3 length: 13
V gene: TRBV29-1
D gene: TRBD1
CDR3 DNA: TGCAGCGTCGACAGGGGTGGAGGCACTGAAGCTTTCTTT
CDR3 protein: CSVDRGGGTEAFF

J gene: TRBJ2-7
clone size: many
CDR3 length: 14
V gene: TRBV20-1
D gene: -
CDR3 DNA: TGCAGTGCTAGAGGTTTTGGGGACCCCTTGGAGCAGTACTTC
CDR3 protein: CSARGFGDPLEQYF

J gene: TRBJ2-3
clone size: few
CDR3 length: 17
V gene: TRBV28
D gene: -
CDR3 DNA: TGTGCCAGCAGTCCAACACCCCGGGGCTCTTTAGTCGATACGCAGTATTTT
CDR3 protein: CASSPTPRGSLVDTQYF

J gene: TRBJ2-1
clone size: few
CDR3 length: 14
V gene: TRBV24-1
D gene: -
CDR3 DNA: TGTGCCACCAGGGCAGGAGATAGATACAATGAGCAGTTCTTC
CDR3 protein: CATRAGDRYNEQFF

J gene: TRBJ2-5
clone size: -
CDR3 length: 15
V gene: TRBV29-1
D gene: -
CDR3 DNA: TGCAGCGTGGCCAAATGGGGGGCTCTCCAAGAGACCCAGTACTTC
CDR3 protein: CSVAKWGALQETQYF

J gene: TRBJ2-1
clone size: few
CDR3 length: 17
V gene: TRBV7-2
D gene: TRBD2
CDR3 DNA: TGTGCCAGCAGCCCCTCCATAGCGGGAGGGTCCTACAATGAGCAGTTCTTC
CDR3 protein: CASSPSIAGGSYNEQFF

J gene: TRBJ2-2
clone size: few
CDR3 length: 15
V gene: TRBV5-1
D gene: TRBD2
CDR3 DNA: TGCGCCAGCGGCTTCGCGGGGGGGCCGACCGGGGAGCTGTTTTTT
CDR3 protein: CASGFAGGPTGELFF

J gene: TRBJ1-3
clone size: few
CDR3 length: 12
V gene: TRBV28
D gene: -
CDR3 DNA: TGTGCCAGCACGGTTGGTGGAAACACCATATATTTT
CDR3 protein: CASTVGGNTIYF

J gene: TRBJ2-7
clone size: -
CDR3 length: 14
V gene: TRBV6-1
D gene: TRBD2
CDR3 DNA: TGTGCCAGCTTGCTAGCGGGGCCGTCCTACGAGCAGTACTTC
CDR3 protein: CASLLAGPSYEQYF

J gene: TRBJ2-5
clone size: few
CDR3 length: 15
V gene: TRBV3-1
D gene: -
CDR3 DNA: TGTGCCAGCAGCCAAGATAGGGGGGCGATAGAGACCCAGTACTTC
CDR3 protein: CASSQDRGAIETQYF

J gene: TRBJ2-4
clone size: few
CDR3 length: 15
V gene: TRBV11-2
D gene: TRBD1
CDR3 DNA: TGTGCCAGCAGCTTAGGGGACAGGGAAACATTTATTCAGTACTTC
CDR3 protein: CASSLGDRETFIQYF

J gene: TRBJ1-4
clone size: -
CDR3 length: 18
V gene: TRBV11-1
D gene: -
CDR3 DNA: TGTGCCAGCTCTCCTGAGGGTTGGACCGTAGCAACTAATGAAAAACTGTTTTTT
CDR3 protein: CASSPEGWTVATNEKLFF

J gene: TRBJ2-1
clone size: -
CDR3 length: 17
V gene: TRBV7-2
D gene: TRBD2
CDR3 DNA: TGTGCCAGCAGCTTAGCGCCACTAGCGGGACCCTACAATGAGCAGTTCTTC
CDR3 protein: CASSLAPLAGPYNEQFF

J gene: TRBJ2-1
clone size: -
CDR3 length: 16
V gene: TRBV7-8
D gene: TRBD2
CDR3 DNA: TGTGCCAGCAGCCAAAGACTAGCGGGGGGCTGGGATGAGCAGTTCTTC
CDR3 protein: CASSQRLAGGWDEQFF

J gene: TRBJ1-2
clone size: many
CDR3 length: 13
V gene: TRBV20-1
D gene: -
CDR3 DNA: TGCAGTGCTAGACCGATTCGGCACTATGGCTACACCTTC
CDR3 protein: CSARPIRHYGYTF

J gene: TRBJ2-2
clone size: few
CDR3 length: 16
V gene: TRBV7-9
D gene: -
CDR3 DNA: TGTGCCAGCAGCTTTGGGGGAGGTGTCAACACCGGGGAGCTGTTTTTT
CDR3 protein: CASSFGGGVNTGELFF

J gene: TRBJ1-1
clone size: -
CDR3 length: 14
V gene: TRBV6-2/TRBV6-3
D gene: -
CDR3 DNA: TGTGCCAGCAGTTACTCTACGGGGACCACTGAAGCTTTCTTT
CDR3 protein: CASSYSTGTTEAFF

J gene: TRBJ1-1
clone size: many
CDR3 length: 14
V gene: TRBV7-8
D gene: TRBD1
CDR3 DNA: TGTGCCAGCAGCCGGGGACAGGGAAACACTGAAGCTTTCTTT
CDR3 protein: CASSRGQGNTEAFF

J gene: TRBJ2-7
clone size: -
CDR3 length: 15
V gene: TRBV6-1
D gene: -
CDR3 DNA: TGTGCCAGTACAAGGACAGTGGCCAGGACCTACGAGCAGTACTTC
CDR3 protein: CASTRTVARTYEQYF

J gene: TRBJ2-1
clone size: -
CDR3 length: 17
V gene: TRBV7-3
D gene: TRBD2
CDR3 DNA: TGTGCCAGCAGCCAAGCGGGAGGGCCGGGGTTGCGCAATGAGCAGTTCTTC
CDR3 protein: CASSQAGGPGLRNEQFF

J gene: TRBJ2-2
clone size: many
CDR3 length: 13
V gene: TRBV20-1
D gene: -
CDR3 DNA: TGCAGTGCTCCCCAGGACAGCACCGGGGAGCTGTTTTTT
CDR3 protein: CSAPQDSTGELFF

J gene: TRBJ2-7
clone size: -
CDR3 length: 14
V gene: TRBV29-1
D gene: -
CDR3 DNA: TGCAGCGTTGAAGGAGGGTTAGGATCGTACGAGCAGTACTTC
CDR3 protein: CSVEGGLGSYEQYF

J gene: TRBJ2-1
clone size: few
CDR3 length: 18
V gene: TRBV29-1
D gene: -
CDR3 DNA: TGCAGCGTTGAAGATCCTGAGGGGCCCGGGATTGCCTACAATGAGCAGTTCTTC
CDR3 protein: CSVEDPEGPGIAYNEQFF

J gene: TRBJ2-2
clone size: few
CDR3 length: 14
V gene: TRBV5-1
D gene: -
CDR3 DNA: TGCGCCAGCAGCTTCTCAGGGACCGACGGGGAGCTGTTTTTT
CDR3 protein: CASSFSGTDGELFF

J gene: TRBJ2-4
clone size: few
CDR3 length: 17
V gene: TRBV3-1
D gene: -
CDR3 DNA: TGTGCCAGCAGCCAAGAGATGCGACAGGTAGCCAAAAACATTCAGTACTTC
CDR3 protein: CASSQEMRQVAKNIQYF

J gene: TRBJ1-1
clone size: -
CDR3 length: 14
V gene: TRBV4-3
D gene: -
CDR3 DNA: TGCGCCAGCAGCCAAGAGCTCAAGGGGACTGAAGCTTTCTTT
CDR3 protein: CASSQELKGTEAFF

J gene: TRBJ2-5
clone size: -
CDR3 length: 16
V gene: TRBV24-1
D gene: -
CDR3 DNA: TGTGCCACCAGTGACCCGGCGGGTGGGAACCAAGAGACCCAGTACTTC
CDR3 protein: CATSDPAGGNQETQYF

J gene: TRBJ2-7
clone size: -
CDR3 length: 13
V gene: TRBV15
D gene: -
CDR3 DNA: TGTGCCACCGGGACCTTGAGCTCCTACGAGCAGTACTTC
CDR3 protein: CATGTLSSYEQYF

J gene: TRBJ2-7
clone size: -
CDR3 length: 15
V gene: TRBV20-1
D gene: TRBD2
CDR3 DNA: TGCAGTGCTAGGAGGGGACTAGCGTCAGCCTACGAGCAGTACTTC
CDR3 protein: CSARRGLASAYEQYF

J gene: TRBJ2-2
clone size: -
CDR3 length: 16
V gene: TRBV4-3
D gene: -
CDR3 DNA: TGCGCCAGCAGCCACCGGACGGGCTCGAGGGCCGGGGAGCTGTTTTTT
CDR3 protein: CASSHRTGSRAGELFF

J gene: TRBJ2-3
clone size: few
CDR3 length: 11
V gene: TRBV20-1
D gene: -
CDR3 DNA: TGCAGTGCTCGACCAGGGGATACGCAGTATTTT
CDR3 protein: CSARPGDTQYF

J gene: TRBJ2-4
clone size: few
CDR3 length: 17
V gene: TRBV20-1
D gene: TRBD2
CDR3 DNA: TGCAGTGCTAGAGCCGGGACTAGCGGGAGTGCCAAAAACATTCAGTACTTC
CDR3 protein: CSARAGTSGSAKNIQYF

J gene: TRBJ2-7
clone size: -
CDR3 length: 13
V gene: TRBV5-6
D gene: -
CDR3 DNA: TGTGCCAGCGGTAGACTGGGGGCCTACGAGCAGTACTTC
CDR3 protein: CASGRLGAYEQYF

J gene: TRBJ2-7
clone size: -
CDR3 length: 14
V gene: TRBV4-2
D gene: -
CDR3 DNA: TGTGCCAGCAGCCAAGATTTGAGGATCTACGAGCAGTACTTC
CDR3 protein: CASSQDLRIYEQYF

J gene: TRBJ2-7
clone size: few
CDR3 length: 12
V gene: TRBV20-1
D gene: -
CDR3 DNA: TGCAGTGCTAGGGTACGAGGTAACGAGCAGTACTTC
CDR3 protein: CSARVRGNEQYF

J gene: TRBJ2-1
clone size: few
CDR3 length: 13
V gene: TRBV20-1
D gene: TRBD2
CDR3 DNA: TGCAGTGCCGCGGAGCGGGACCCGCTCGACCAGTTCTTC
CDR3 protein: CSAAERDPLDQFF

J gene: TRBJ2-7
clone size: -
CDR3 length: 12
V gene: TRBV28
D gene: -
CDR3 DNA: TGTGCCAGCTTTAGTTGGGGCTACGAGCAGTACTTC
CDR3 protein: CASFSWGYEQYF

J gene: TRBJ2-2
clone size: few
CDR3 length: 16
V gene: TRBV12-3/TRBV12-4
D gene: TRBD2
CDR3 DNA: TGTGCCAGCAGAGGACTAGCGGGGGCGAACACCGGGGAGCTGTTTTTT
CDR3 protein: CASRGLAGANTGELFF

J gene: TRBJ2-3
clone size: many
CDR3 length: 14
V gene: TRBV12-3/TRBV12-4
D gene: -
CDR3 DNA: TGTGCCAGCAGTTTATTGGGGTACACAGATACGCAGTATTTT
CDR3 protein: CASSLLGYTDTQYF

J gene: TRBJ2-7
clone size: -
CDR3 length: 13
V gene: TRBV2
D gene: -
CDR3 DNA: TGTGCCAGCAGGTTCACAGAGTCCTACGAGCAGTACTTC
CDR3 protein: CASRFTESYEQYF

J gene: TRBJ1-2
clone size: few
CDR3 length: 15
V gene: TRBV4-1
D gene: -
CDR3 DNA: TGCGCCAGCAGCCCTATGGGGCTGCCTAACTATGGCTACACCTTC
CDR3 protein: CASSPMGLPNYGYTF

J gene: TRBJ2-5
clone size: -
CDR3 length: 15
V gene: TRBV5-1
D gene: -
CDR3 DNA: TGCGCCAGCAGCCTGGACCCGAGCGGGTTGGAGACCCAGTACTTC
CDR3 protein: CASSLDPSGLETQYF

J gene: TRBJ2-4
clone size: many
CDR3 length: 13
V gene: TRBV20-1
D gene: -
CDR3 DNA: TGCAGTGCTGGGGTTCCGGCCAAAAACATTCAGTACTTC
CDR3 protein: CSAGVPAKNIQYF

J gene: TRBJ2-1
clone size: -
CDR3 length: 17
V gene: TRBV11-2
D gene: TRBD2
CDR3 DNA: TGTGCCAGCAGCGGAAGGACTAGCGGGGGGAATTACAATGAGCAGTTCTTC
CDR3 protein: CASSGRTSGGNYNEQFF

J gene: TRBJ2-1
clone size: few
CDR3 length: 18
V gene: TRBV18
D gene: -
CDR3 DNA: TGTGCCAGCTCACCACGGGTGGGGGACACCTACTCCTACAATGAGCAGTTCTTC
CDR3 protein: CASSPRVGDTYSYNEQFF

J gene: TRBJ2-1
clone size: few
CDR3 length: 16
V gene: TRBV11-2
D gene: -
CDR3 DNA: TGTGCCAGCAGCTCCTTGGACCGCCGTGCCTACAATGAGCAGTTCTTC
CDR3 protein: CASSSLDRRAYNEQFF

J gene: TRBJ2-7
clone size: -
CDR3 length: 14
V gene: TRBV4-3
D gene: TRBD1
CDR3 DNA: TGCGCCAGCAGCCCCCAGACAGGGGGCGGCGAGCAGTACTTC
CDR3 protein: CASSPQTGGGEQYF